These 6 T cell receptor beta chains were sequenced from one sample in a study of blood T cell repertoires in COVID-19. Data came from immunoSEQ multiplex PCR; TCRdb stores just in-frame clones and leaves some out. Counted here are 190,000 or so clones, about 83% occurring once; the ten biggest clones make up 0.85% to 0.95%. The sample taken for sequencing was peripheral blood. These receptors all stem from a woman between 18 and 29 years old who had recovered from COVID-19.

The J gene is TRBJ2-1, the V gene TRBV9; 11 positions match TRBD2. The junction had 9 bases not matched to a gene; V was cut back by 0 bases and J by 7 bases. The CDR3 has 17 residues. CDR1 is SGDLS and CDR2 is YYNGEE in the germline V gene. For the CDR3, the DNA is TGTGCCAGCAGCGTAGTGGGAACTAGCGGGAGTAGTAATGAGCAGTTCTTC. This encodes CASSVVGTSGSSNEQFF.

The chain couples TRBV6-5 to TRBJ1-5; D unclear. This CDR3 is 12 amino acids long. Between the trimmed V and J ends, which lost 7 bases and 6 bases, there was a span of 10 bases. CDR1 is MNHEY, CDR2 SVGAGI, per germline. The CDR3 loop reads CASTGEAQPQHF. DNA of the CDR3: TGTGCCAGCACGGGTGAGGCTCAGCCCCAGCATTTT.

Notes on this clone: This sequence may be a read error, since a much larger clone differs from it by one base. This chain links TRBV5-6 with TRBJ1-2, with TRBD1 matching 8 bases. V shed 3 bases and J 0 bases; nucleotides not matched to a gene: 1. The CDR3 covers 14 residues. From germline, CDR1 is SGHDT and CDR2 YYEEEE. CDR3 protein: CASSWGQANYGYTF. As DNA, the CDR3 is TGTGCCAGCAGCTGGGGACAGGCTAACTATGGCTACACCTTC.

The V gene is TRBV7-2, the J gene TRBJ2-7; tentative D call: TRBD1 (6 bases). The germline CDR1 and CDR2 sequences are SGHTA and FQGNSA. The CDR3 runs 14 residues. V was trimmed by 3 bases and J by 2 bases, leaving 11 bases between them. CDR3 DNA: TGTGCCAGCAGCTTGATGGGGGCCGCCTACGAGCAGTACTTC. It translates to CASSLMGAAYEQYF.

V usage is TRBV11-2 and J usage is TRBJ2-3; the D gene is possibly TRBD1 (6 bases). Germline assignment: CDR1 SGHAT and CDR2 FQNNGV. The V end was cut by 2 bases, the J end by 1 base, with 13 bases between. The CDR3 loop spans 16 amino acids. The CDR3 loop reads CASSLSGAGGTDTQYF. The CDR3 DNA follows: TGTGCCAGCAGCTTAAGTGGGGCAGGGGGCACAGATACGCAGTATTTT.

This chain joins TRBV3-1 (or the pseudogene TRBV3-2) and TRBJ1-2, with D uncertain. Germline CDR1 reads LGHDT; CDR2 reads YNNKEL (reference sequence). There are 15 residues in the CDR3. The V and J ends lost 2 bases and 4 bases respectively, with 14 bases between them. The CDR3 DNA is TGTGCCAGCAGCCAACACCCGTGGAGTGCCTATGGCTACACCTTC. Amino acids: CASSQHPWSAYGYTF.